The next 18 T cell receptor beta chains were all read from a single sample in a study of cytomegalovirus exposure and HLA in healthy donors. 60 Vbeta and 13 Jbeta primers were used in PCR. Generated by immunoSEQ multiplex PCR, the TCRdb table keeps only in-frame clones and is missing some. This table has some 180,000 clones, 75% to 90% appearing once. The sample taken for sequencing was PBMCs. The source is a boy aged 2 to 10 in good health and CMV-seronegative.

The genes are TRBV30 and TRBJ2-3, with TRBD2 identical over 9 bases. The CDR3 runs to 15 residues. The junction had 7 bases not matched to a gene; V was cut back by 5 bases and J by 1 base. Germline CDR1 and CDR2: GTSNPN and SVGIG (reference sequence). The CDR3 DNA follows: TGTGCCTGGGCGTTGATAGCGGGGGGCACAGATACGCAGTATTTT. Amino acid sequence: CAWALIAGGTDTQYF. The full variable domain, completed using reference TRBV30 and TRBJ2-3, is SQTIHQWPATLVQPVGSPLSLECTVEGTSNPNLYWYRQAAGRGLQLLFYSVGIGQISSEVPQNLSASRPQDRQFILSSKKLLLSDSGFYLCAWALIAGGTDTQYFGPGTRLTVL.

As for this clone: At one end, the junction sequence differs from germline, possibly due to a read error. V is TRBV7-9 and J is TRBJ1-1, with D perhaps matching TRBD1 (6 bases). Germline-derived CDR1 and CDR2 are SEHNR and FQNEAQ (reference sequence). The CDR3 length is 16 residues. DNA for the CDR3: TGTTCCAGCAGCTTAGACTGGGAGGGGGGGAACACTGAAGCTTTCTTT. Translation gives CSSSLDWEGGNTEAFF. The variable domain in full, with the rest retrieved from reference TRBV7-9 and TRBJ1-1, is DTGVSQNPRHKITKRGQNVTFRCDPISEHNRLYWYRQTLGQGPEFLTYFQNEAQLEKSRLLSDRFSAERPKGSFSTLEIQRTEQGDSAMYLCSSSLDWEGGNTEAFFGQGTRLTVV.

The rearrangement uses TRBV18 and TRBJ1-2, with D unresolved. Deletions cut 0 bases from V and 0 bases from J, with 5 bases between. Germline V CDR1 and CDR2: KGHSH, LQKENI. This CDR3 has 14 residues. CDR3 in DNA: TGTGCCAGCTCACCACCATCAGCTAACTATGGCTACACCTTC. Protein: CASSPPSANYGYTF.

This sequence joins TRBV5-4 and TRBJ2-5; 7 bases map to TRBD2. CDR1 and CDR2 from the germline V gene are SGHNT and YYREEE (reference sequence). The trim removed 0 bases at V and 2 bases at J, leaving 4 bases unmatched. CDR3 length: 15 residues. CDR3 sequence: CASSLGGRVQETQYF. DNA for the CDR3: TGTGCCAGCAGCTTGGGAGGGAGGGTTCAAGAGACCCAGTACTTC. The complete variable domain, with remaining parts taken from reference TRBV5-4 and TRBJ2-5, reads ETGVTQSPTHLIKTRGQQVTLRCSSQSGHNTVSWYQQALGQGPQFIFQYYREEENGRGNFPPRFSGLQFPNYSSELNVNALELDDSALYLCASSLGGRVQETQYFGPGTRLLVL.

The chain couples TRBV9 to TRBJ2-5; TRBD2 aligns across 9 bases. With 3 bases clipped from V and 4 bases from J, the junction kept 4 bases outside the gene matches. CDR1 SGDLS and CDR2 YYNGEE come from the germline V gene. The CDR3 is 14 amino acids. The CDR3 sequence: CASSAAGGGETQYF. The CDR3 DNA reads as TGTGCCAGCAGCGCCGCGGGGGGGGGAGAGACCCAGTACTTC.

The rearrangement uses TRBV28 and TRBJ2-7, with 9 bases lining up with TRBD2. CDR1 is MDHEN, CDR2 SYDVKM, per germline. The CDR3 length is 14 residues. J was trimmed by 4 bases and V by 6 bases; bases with no gene match: 7. The CDR3 DNA sequence: TGTGCCAGCAGCTCGACTAGCGGAAGTTACGAGCAGTACTTC. It translates to CASSSTSGSYEQYF.

The rearrangement links TRBV5-6 to TRBJ2-1, with D uncertain. This CDR3 spans 13 amino acids. Germline V gives CDR1 SGHDT, CDR2 YYEEEE. V shed 2 bases and J shed 9 bases, with 12 bases lying between them. DNA of the CDR3: TGTGCCAGCAGCTTTCCCCGTAATCCTGAGCAGTTCTTC. This translates into CASSFPRNPEQFF.

CDR3 region: CTSSQDLPGLLNNEQFF. CDR3 in DNA: TGCACCAGCAGCCAAGACCTGCCGGGACTGTTAAACAATGAGCAGTTCTTC. The chain couples TRBV1 to TRBJ2-1; the table's D call TRBD2 went unverified against the DNA. TRBV1 is a listed pseudogene. The CDR3 totals 17 residues.

This chain links TRBV5-1 with TRBJ2-7; D may be TRBD2 (6 bases). V was pared by 0 bases and J by 2 bases, with 12 bases between. The CDR3 totals 15 residues. The germline V gene has CDR1 SGHRS and CDR2 YFSETQ. The CDR3, as DNA: TGCGCCAGCAGCTTGGATCCGGGACTCGCCTACGAGCAGTACTTC. This codes for CASSLDPGLAYEQYF.

The chain combines TRBV5-1 with TRBJ2-5, with D possibly being TRBD2 (6 bases). Germline lookup yields CDR1 SGHRS and CDR2 YFSETQ. V dropped 0 bases and J dropped 1 base, with 13 bases sitting between them. The CDR3 spans 16 residues. The CDR3 protein is CASSLGGVSSQETQYF. CDR3 nucleotides: TGCGCCAGCAGCTTGGGGGGGGTCTCGTCCCAAGAGACCCAGTACTTC.

This chain links TRBV6-6 with TRBJ1-3; 8 bases are shared with TRBD1. Germline V CDR1 and CDR2: MNHNY, SVGAGI (reference sequence). With 8 bases clipped from V and 2 bases from J, the junction kept 8 bases outside the gene matches. The CDR3 sequence is 15 residues long. This chain's CDR3 is CASGAPGGAGNTIYF. The CDR3, as DNA: TGTGCCAGCGGGGCTCCAGGGGGCGCTGGAAACACCATATATTTT.

This CDR3 is CASSLGGQTSNTIYF. The CDR3 nucleotides read TGTGCCAGCAGCTTAGGCGGGCAGACTTCAAACACCATATATTTT. The chain employs TRBV7-6 and TRBJ1-3; D unresolved. Germline CDR1 is SGHVS and CDR2 is FNYEAQ. CDR3 length: 15 residues. With 1 base removed from V and 6 bases from J, the gap between germline ends came to 13 bases. The whole variable domain, remainder taken from reference TRBV7-6 and TRBJ1-3, is GAGVSQSPRYKVTKRGQDVALRCDPISGHVSLYWYRQALGQGPEFLTYFNYEAQQDKSGLPNDRFSAERPEGSISTLTIQRTEQRDSAMYRCASSLGGQTSNTIYFGEGSWLTVV.

J is TRBJ2-1 and V is TRBV10-3; maybe TRBD2 (6 bases). Germline V gene data show CDR1 as ENHRY and CDR2 as SYGVKD. This CDR3 region has 16 residues. Trimming cost V 6 bases and J 0 bases, with 15 bases left between them. The CDR3 DNA sequence: TGTGCCATCAGGCCGGGACTCGGGAGCTCCTACAATGAGCAGTTCTTC. Translating gives CAIRPGLGSSYNEQFF.

The V and J genes are TRBV14 and TRBJ2-2; D is unresolved. The CDR3 is 15 amino acids. Germline V CDR1 and CDR2: SGHDN, FVKESK. V was shortened by 6 bases and J by 5 bases, with 16 bases between the two germline ends. CDR3 loop: CASRKNAQITGELFF. For the CDR3, the DNA is TGTGCCAGCAGGAAAAACGCACAGATAACCGGGGAGCTGTTTTTT.

V and J are TRBV6-6 and TRBJ2-7; no reliable D call. The germline gives CDR1 MNHNY, CDR2 SVGAGI (reference sequence). The CDR3 length is 14 residues. The ends were cut back, 8 bases at V and 0 bases at J, with 14 bases in the middle. CDR3 region: CASFPLASSYEQYF. The CDR3 bases are TGTGCCAGCTTTCCTTTGGCAAGCTCCTACGAGCAGTACTTC.

The genes are TRBV5-1 and TRBJ2-7, with TRBD1 matching over 8 bases. Germline V lookup: CDR1 SGHRS, CDR2 YFSETQ. Losses at the gene ends were 0 bases for V and 0 bases for J; bases not matched to a gene: 5. The CDR3 is 16 amino acids. The DNA of the CDR3 is TGCGCCAGCAGCTTGGGGACAGGGTCGAGCTCCTACGAGCAGTACTTC. Its protein product is CASSLGTGSSSYEQYF.

The rearrangement joins TRBV4-2 to TRBJ2-2; 11 bases map to TRBD1. Germline CDR1 and CDR2: LGHNA and YNFKEQ. V gave up 4 bases and J gave up 4 bases; unmatched junction bases: 2. The CDR3 covers 15 residues. CDR3 protein: CASSLGTGGTGELFF. The CDR3 coding sequence is TGTGCCAGCAGCCTGGGGACAGGGGGCACCGGGGAGCTGTTTTTT.

The J gene is TRBJ1-2, the V gene TRBV7-8; 7 bases are shared with TRBD1. Germline-derived CDR1 and CDR2 are SGHVS and FQNEAQ. Trimming at V came to 1 base and at J to 4 bases, leaving 9 bases not matched to a gene. CDR3 size: 16 residues. CDR3 residues: CASSLGQGLNSYGYTF. The DNA for the CDR3 is TGTGCCAGCAGCTTAGGACAGGGACTTAATAGCTATGGCTACACCTTC.